These 11 T cell receptor beta chains were all obtained from the same sample, sequenced in a study of control samples from healthy donors and cancer patients. Using immunoSEQ multiplex PCR, the repertoire was profiled, and TCRdb retains in-frame clones only, with some absent. The repertoire consists of 150,000 to 200,000 clones, with 85% to 90% occurring once and the leading ten covering less than 2%. Sequenced material: blood. The source is a young man in good health.

The CDR3 loop reads CASSPPASGPAYEQYF. The CDR3 region has the DNA TGTGCCAGCAGCCCACCGGCTAGCGGACCAGCCTACGAGCAGTACTTC. The rearrangement joins TRBV28 to TRBJ2-7; 7 nucleotides agree with TRBD2. J gave up 2 bases and V 6 bases, and 13 bases lay outside the gene matches. CDR3 length equals 16 residues. CDR1 is MDHEN, CDR2 SYDVKM, per germline.

The CDR3 region has the DNA TGCGCCAGCAGCCAGGACAGGGTGTCCTACGAGCAGTACTTC. This sequence encodes CASSQDRVSYEQYF. The chain combines TRBV4-3 with TRBJ2-7; the match to TRBD1 covers 8 bases. V dropped 3 bases and J dropped 1; count of bases not matched to a gene: 2. The CDR3 covers 14 residues. The germline CDR1 and CDR2 sequences are LGHNA and YSLEER.

V and J are TRBV7-9 and TRBJ2-3, with D possibly being TRBD2 (5 bases). V was shortened by 5 bases and J by 5 bases, with 11 bases between the two germline ends. Germline V gives CDR1 SEHNR, CDR2 FQNEAQ (reference sequence). The CDR3 loop spans 13 amino acids. This CDR3 is CASSPRAEDTQYF. DNA for the CDR3: TGTGCCAGCAGCCCACGAGCGGAAGATACGCAGTATTTT.

This clone was seen just once. V gene TRBV9 combines with J gene TRBJ2-1; 8 nucleotides match TRBD2. The germline gives CDR1 SGDLS, CDR2 YYNGEE. The CDR3 length is 15 residues. V lost 4 bases, J lost 3 bases, and 6 bases stayed unmatched. The CDR3 nucleotides read TGTGCCAGCAGCACCCAGGCGGGGGGCTACAATGAGCAGTTCTTC. It translates to CASSTQAGGYNEQFF.

V gene TRBV19 combines with J gene TRBJ2-5; 10 bases are shared with TRBD2. Germline trimming cut 6 bases from V and 5 bases from J; bases unmatched to any gene: 9. This CDR3 is built from 15 residues. Per the germline V gene, CDR1 is LNHDA and CDR2 is SQIVND (reference sequence). The CDR3 region is CASSQTSGDRETQYF. In DNA form, the CDR3 reads TGTGCCAGTAGCCAAACTAGCGGGGATAGGGAGACCCAGTACTTC.

J is TRBJ1-6 and V is TRBV7-2; TRBD1 might be the D (6 bases). Trimming removed 4 bases at V and 5 bases at J, with 9 bases between. CDR1 is SGHTA, CDR2 FQGNSA, per germline. This CDR3 is built from 14 residues. The CDR3 nucleotides are TGTGCCAGCAGCTCCGGGACAAATAATTCACCCCTCCACTTT. This translates into CASSSGTNNSPLHF.

The V and J genes are TRBV2 and TRBJ2-7; D call uncertain. The CDR3 totals 14 residues. Germline-derived CDR1 and CDR2 are SNHLY and FYNNEI. V lost 6 bases and J 2 bases, leaving 14 bases between the germline ends. CDR3 loop: CASSSTTTPYEQYF. The CDR3 bases are TGTGCCAGCAGCTCCACCACGACACCCTACGAGCAGTACTTC.

The chain links TRBV6-4 to TRBJ2-4, with TRBD2 matching over 11 bases. The ends lost 4 bases at V and 1 base at J; junction bases unmatched: 3. The CDR3 is 16 amino acids. Germline CDR1 and CDR2: MRHNA and SNTAGT. CDR3 DNA: TGTGCCAGCAGTGTTGCTAGCGGGGGGGCCAAAAACATTCAGTACTTC. Translation gives CASSVASGGAKNIQYF.

The CDR3 spells CASSEAGTSYEQYF. The CDR3 DNA sequence: TGTGCCAGCAGCGAAGCGGGGACCTCCTACGAGCAGTACTTC. V gene TRBV7-2 combines with J gene TRBJ2-7; TRBD2 matches at 7 bases. In germline, CDR1 is SGHTA, CDR2 FQGNSA. The CDR3 sequence is 14 residues long. The ends lost 5 bases at V and 0 bases at J; junction bases unmatched: 4.

The chain carries TRBV11-2 and TRBJ2-1; the D gene is possibly TRBD2 (5 bases). Germline loops: CDR1 SGHAT, CDR2 FQNNGV. The CDR3 consists of 15 residues. V dropped 2 bases and J dropped 2 bases, with 10 bases sitting between them. The CDR3: CASSLNRGTYNEQFF. DNA for the CDR3: TGTGCCAGCAGCTTAAACCGGGGAACCTACAATGAGCAGTTCTTC.

This CDR3 is CASSSGGDQPQHF. The CDR3 nucleotides read TGTGCCAGCAGCTCCGGGGGGGATCAGCCCCAGCATTTT. V is TRBV5-8 and J is TRBJ1-5; D may be TRBD1 (5 bases). Germline V CDR1 and CDR2: SGHTS, YDEGEE. The V end was cut by 3 bases, the J end by 5 bases, with 9 bases between. The CDR3 is 13 residues long.